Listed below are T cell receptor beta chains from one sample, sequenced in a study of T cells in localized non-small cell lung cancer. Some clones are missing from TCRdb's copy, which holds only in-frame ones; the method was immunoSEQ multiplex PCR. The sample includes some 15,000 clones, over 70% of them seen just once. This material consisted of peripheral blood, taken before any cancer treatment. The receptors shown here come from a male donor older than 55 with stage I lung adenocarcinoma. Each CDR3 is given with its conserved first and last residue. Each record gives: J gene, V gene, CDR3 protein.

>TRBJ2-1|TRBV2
CASNEDVDSLSYNEQFF
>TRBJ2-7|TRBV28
CASSQSSDGYEQYF
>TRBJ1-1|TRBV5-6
CASSWLPINTEAFF
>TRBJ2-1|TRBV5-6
CASSLIGTSGKGAFF
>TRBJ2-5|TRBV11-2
CASSRQGETQYF
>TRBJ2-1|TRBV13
CASSLDGRPTYNEQFF
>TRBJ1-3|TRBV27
CASSLSRGTAGNTIYF
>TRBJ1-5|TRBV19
CASRRPGGYQPQHF
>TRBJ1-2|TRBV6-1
CASSEGQGYGYGYTF
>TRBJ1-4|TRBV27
CASSPHDREVFPSEKLFF
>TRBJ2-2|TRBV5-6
CASSFGQGARTGELFF
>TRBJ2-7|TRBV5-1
CASSNSGTGRGEQYF
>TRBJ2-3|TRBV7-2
CASSLVASGDTQYF
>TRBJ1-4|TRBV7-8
CASSPFSEDRGEKLFF
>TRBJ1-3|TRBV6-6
CASSLRRTSGNTIYF
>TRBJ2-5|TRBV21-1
CASSNLAGARETQYF
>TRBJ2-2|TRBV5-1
CASSLQDTGELFF
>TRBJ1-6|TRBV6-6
CASSYSILVQPSPLHF
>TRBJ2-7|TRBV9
CASRQPFLAREQYF
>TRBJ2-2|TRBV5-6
CASSLEVEHRGAVF
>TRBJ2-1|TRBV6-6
CASSPSPSGSYNEQFF
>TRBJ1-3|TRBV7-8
CASSPIQGTIYF
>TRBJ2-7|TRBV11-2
CASSFRARGRGTYEQYF
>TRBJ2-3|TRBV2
CASSEGEGGNTDTQYF
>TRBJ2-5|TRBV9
CASSPSAGDGETQYF
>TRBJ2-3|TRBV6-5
CASSLPGHPDTQYF
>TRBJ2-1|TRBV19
CASSPHKGGNSNEQFF
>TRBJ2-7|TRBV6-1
CASSTGNNEQYF
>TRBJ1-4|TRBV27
CASSLGGSLNEKLFF
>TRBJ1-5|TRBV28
CASTRRNQPQHF
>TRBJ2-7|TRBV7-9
CASSLLAGGAYEQYF
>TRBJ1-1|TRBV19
CATSIGSEAFF
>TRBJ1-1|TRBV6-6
CASTPTGRGTEAFF